This TCR beta chain was captured in a study of cytomegalovirus exposure and HLA in healthy donors. Findings and limits, study-wide: There were three CMV-associated chains whose specificity for CMV antigens was confirmed in vitro.

The protocol was immunoSEQ multiplex PCR, while the TCRdb copy is restricted to in-frame clones and leaves out a portion. The repertoire holds about 88,000 clones, with around 82% as singletons. To note about this clone: Its antigen is not identified.

V lost 8 bases and J lost 7; bases outside the gene matches: 6. Germline V gene lookup returns CDR1 MNHNS and CDR2 SASEGT. The CDR3 has 12 amino acids. The TCR originated in a woman aged 18-29 years in good health and CMV-seropositive. The rearrangement uses TRBV6-1 and TRBJ1-2, with 8 bases identical to TRBD1. Sequenced input: PBMCs. CDR3 loop: CASSRGLVGYTF. CDR3 in DNA: TGTGCCAGCTCCAGGGGGCTGGTTGGCTACACCTTC.